What follows are 3 T cell receptor beta chains derived from one specimen sequenced in a study of blood T cell dynamics during melanoma immunotherapy. Time point noted: week 3, after first cycle of checkpoint inhibitor. Method: immunoSEQ multiplex PCR; TCRdb's copy keeps in-frame clones and lacks some. The sample yields about 12,000 clones, roughly 88% seen once. The material was blood, obtained from a patient treated with checkpoint blockade. The receptors stem from a human donor with melanoma.

The chain combines TRBV5-6 with TRBJ2-7; D is ambiguous. CDR1 is SGHDT and CDR2 is YYEEEE in the germline V gene. The CDR3 has 14 residues. V was cut by 0 bases and J by 0 bases, with 7 bases left in between. The CDR3 DNA sequence: TGTGCCAGCAGCTTGGGGCAGACCTCCTACGAGCAGTACTTC. Its protein is CASSLGQTSYEQYF.

CDR3 region: CASSVASSGQETQYF. Here the CDR3 DNA reads TGTGCCAGCAGCGTAGCGTCTAGCGGACAAGAGACCCAGTACTTC. This sequence joins TRBV9 and TRBJ2-5; 7 bases line up with TRBD2. Germline values: CDR1 SGDLS, CDR2 YYNGEE. V lost 0 bases, J lost 2 bases, and 4 bases stayed unmatched. The length of the CDR3 is 15 residues.

This clone is a singleton in its sample. The V gene is TRBV7-6, the J gene TRBJ2-2; possible D gene TRBD2, 5 bases. Trimming cost V 5 bases and J 6 bases, with 16 bases left between them. The CDR3 loop spans 15 amino acids. Germline lookup yields CDR1 SGHVS and CDR2 FNYEAQ. The CDR3 loop reads CASSNIADSAGELFF. CDR3 DNA: TGTGCCAGCAGCAATATTGCGGACTCCGCCGGGGAGCTGTTTTTT. The complete variable domain, with remaining parts taken from reference TRBV7-6 and TRBJ2-2, reads GAGVSQSPRYKVTKRGQDVALRCDPISGHVSLYWYRQALGQGPEFLTYFNYEAQQDKSGLPNDRFSAERPEGSISTLTIQRTEQRDSAMYRCASSNIADSAGELFFGEGSRLTVL.